This note documents a single TCR beta chain sequence. This sample was included in a study of blood T cell repertoires in COVID-19. Looking at the study overall: From T cells, B-cell-depleted T cells, or PBMCs came the material, which was cDNA or gDNA.

Libraries were prepared by immunoSEQ multiplex PCR; TCRdb keeps only in-frame clonotypes and omits some of them. The table records over 300,000 clones, 88% of them present only once. V lost 11 bases and J lost 5, with 16 bases in between. The germline gives CDR1 MGHDK, CDR2 SYGVNS. The CDR3 sequence is 14 residues long. This TCR was recovered from a woman aged 25 to 45 with acute COVID-19. Sequencing was performed on PBMCs or T cells enriched from blood (not recorded which). The genes are TRBV25-1 and TRBJ1-6; D may be TRBD1 (6 bases). The CDR3 DNA reads as TGTGCCGGTTCACAGGGAAATGATAATTCACCCCTCCACTTT. Its translation: CAGSQGNDNSPLHF.